The rows below give T cell receptor beta chains drawn from one sample of a study of T cell changes during pregnancy in multiple sclerosis. The method was immunoSEQ multiplex PCR; TCRdb's version includes in-frame clones alone and lacks a portion of them. The sample holds under 120,000 clones; approximately 90% are singletons and the top ten take roughly 3.5%. The sequencing used peripheral blood, collected after pregnancy. Receptor source: a female donor with multiple sclerosis, enrolled in a pregnancy study. CDR3s include the opening cysteine and the closing phenylalanine or tryptophan. D genes are given only for firm matches. Rows give clone size only sometimes, using once, few, many, or a class for an expanded clone.

CASSLGAVMIPEAFF | TGTGCCAGCAGCTTAGGGGCGGTGATGATCCCTGAAGCTTTCTTT | NA | NA | TRBJ1-1 | TRBV13
CASSTPGLVTGELFF | TGTGCCAGTAGTACCCCGGGACTAGTCACCGGGGAGCTGTTTTTT | NA | TRBD2 | TRBJ2-2 | TRBV19
CASGPGQWENTEAFF | TGTGCTAGTGGTCCGGGACAGTGGGAGAACACTGAAGCTTTCTTT | NA | TRBD1 | TRBJ1-1 | TRBV12-5
CASREKDRGSNQPQHF | TGTGCCAGCAGGGAAAAGGACAGGGGGTCGAATCAGCCCCAGCATTTT | once | TRBD1 | TRBJ1-5 | TRBV6-1
CAGRQGAGETQYF | TGTGCCGGGCGGCAGGGGGCTGGGGAGACCCAGTACTTC | NA | TRBD1 | TRBJ2-5 | TRBV2
CASSIGRRMNTEAFF | TGTGCCAGTAGTATCGGCCGGCGGATGAACACTGAAGCTTTCTTT | NA | NA | TRBJ1-1 | TRBV19
CASSPTGTGINEQFF | TGTGCCAGCAGTCCGACCGGGACAGGTATCAATGAGCAGTTCTTC | NA | TRBD1 | TRBJ2-1 | TRBV28
CASSTNGGAIKKLFF | TGTGCCAGCTCAACCAATGGAGGGGCGATTAAAAAACTGTTTTTT | NA | NA | TRBJ1-4 | TRBV18
CATSRVRTGVEGYTF | TGTGCCACCAGCAGAGTGAGGACAGGTGTGGAAGGCTACACCTTC | NA | TRBD1 | TRBJ1-2 | TRBV15
CASSLIKRGGYNEQFF | TGTGCCAGCAGTTTAATAAAGCGGGGGGGCTACAATGAGCAGTTCTTC | once | TRBD2 | TRBJ2-1 | TRBV27
CSVVRPSGVYNEQFF | TGCAGCGTTGTTCGGCCTAGCGGGGTATACAATGAGCAGTTCTTC | NA | TRBD2 | TRBJ2-1 | TRBV29-1
CASSLPDTGTYEQYF | TGTGCCAGCAGCTTACCCGACACGGGAACCTACGAGCAGTACTTC | once | NA | TRBJ2-7 | TRBV7-9
CASSSTGASTDTQYF | TGTGCCAGCAGCTCGACAGGGGCAAGCACAGATACGCAGTATTTT | NA | TRBD1 | TRBJ2-3 | TRBV11-1
CASSLGQGIMYEQYF | TGTGCCAGCAGCTTGGGACAGGGTATAATGTACGAGCAGTACTTC | NA | TRBD1 | TRBJ2-7 | TRBV5-8
CASSIQGAVYTF | TGTGCCAGTAGTATTCAGGGGGCCGTCTACACCTTC | NA | TRBD1 | TRBJ1-2 | TRBV19
CASSSLDSGDSPLHF | TGTGCCAGCAGCTCCCTCGACAGCGGGGATTCACCCCTCCACTTT | NA | NA | TRBJ1-6 | TRBV7-9
CASSWGGQPQHF | TGTGCCAGCAGCTGGGGAGGTCAGCCCCAGCATTTT | once | NA | TRBJ1-5 | TRBV6-6
CASSVGPLGGTTYEQYF | TGTGCCAGCAGCGTAGGGCCCCTGGGGGGGACCACCTACGAGCAGTACTTC | NA | TRBD2 | TRBJ2-7 | TRBV9
CASSLEHTGELFF | TGTGCCAGCAGCTTAGAGCACACCGGGGAGCTGTTTTTT | NA | NA | TRBJ2-2 | TRBV7-3
CASTGPGTGFNEQFF | TGTGCCAGCACGGGCCCCGGGACAGGGTTCAATGAGCAGTTCTTC | NA | TRBD1 | TRBJ2-1 | TRBV27
CATSRAKWLPQHF | TGTGCCACCAGCAGAGCCAAATGGCTTCCCCAGCATTTT | few | NA | TRBJ1-5 | TRBV15
CASSLGGQVTGELFF | TGTGCCAGCAGCTTGGGTGGCCAGGTCACCGGGGAGCTGTTTTTT | NA | NA | TRBJ2-2 | TRBV5-6
CASGQGSGELFF | TGTGCTAGTGGACAGGGTAGCGGGGAGCTGTTTTTT | few | NA | TRBJ2-2 | TRBV12-5
CASSEGQDLLTDTQYF | TGTGCCAGCAGCGAAGGACAGGACCTCCTCACAGATACGCAGTATTTT | NA | TRBD1 | TRBJ2-3 | TRBV9